A selection of T cell receptor beta chains follows, all from one sample in a study of regulatory T cells in long-lasting Graves disease. TCRdb recomputed calls from the multiplex PCR reads with MiXCR, one row per CDR3 protein. The sample has approximately 380,000 distinct CDR3 sequences, about 20% seen once. The starting material was peripheral blood mononuclear cells (PBMCs), obtained when the disease was refractory, from a patient treated with antithyroid drugs. Every receptor here comes from a female donor with Graves disease. The CDR3 runs from the conserved cysteine through the conserved F or W.

V: TRBV29-1
J: TRBJ2-1
CDR3: CSVEREEGVGYEQFF

V: TRBV12-3/TRBV12-4
J: TRBJ2-7
CDR3: CASKKGGLLSYEQYF

V: TRBV27
J: TRBJ2-7
CDR3: CASSFVGGPSNEQYF

V: TRBV6-2/TRBV6-3
J: TRBJ1-4
CDR3: CASSWAGTDATNEKLFF

V: TRBV18
J: TRBJ2-7
CDR3: CASSYQEGPYEQYF

V: TRBV11-2
J: TRBJ1-4
CDR3: CASSARETVEKQLFF

V: TRBV28
J: TRBJ1-5
CDR3: CASSLEQGVSNQPQHF

V: TRBV28
J: TRBJ2-7
CDR3: CASSQEASGGSYEQYF

V: TRBV7-2
J: TRBJ2-2
CDR3: CASSSSLGATGELFF

V: TRBV6-5
J: TRBJ1-1
CDR3: CASSYTLTVGLVVGNTEAFF

V: TRBV6-6
J: TRBJ1-4
CDR3: CASSHTTQGNEKLFF

V: TRBV7-9
J: TRBJ2-1
CDR3: CASSPIARVPSRTGQFF

V: TRBV6-5
J: TRBJ2-7
CDR3: CASSYFHPPYEQYF

V: TRBV7-9
J: TRBJ1-1
CDR3: CASSTPGGKTEAFF

V: TRBV6-1
J: TRBJ1-1
CDR3: CASTDRGNTEAFF

V: TRBV2
J: TRBJ2-1
CDR3: CASNSGSSSYNEQFF